The entry below describes one TCR beta chain. Its specificity is not known. The sample belongs to a study of CXCR3-negative and CXCR3-positive naive CD8 T cells. Germline V lookup: CDR1 SQVTM, CDR2 ANQGSEA. The CDR3 has 16 amino acids. Through 5' RACE with UMI labels, the TRB cDNA libraries were prepared. TCRdb reanalyzed the 5' RACE reads, giving one entry per CDR3 protein sequence and no DNA. In all, the sample yields some 150,000 distinct CDR3 sequences. CD45RO-CCR7+CD27+CD95- cells counted as naive CD8+ T cells. Findings of the study overall: In CXCR3-positive naive cells, the TRB CDR3s were more hydrophobic than in CXCR3-negative naive cells. Naive subsets did not differ in surface CD5, and TRB CDR3 properties served to infer TCR strength. Memory cells diverged, while naive CXCR3-positive and CXCR3-negative cells had similar TRBV-TRBJ usage.

The V gene is TRBV29-1, the J gene TRBJ2-6; without DNA, the TCRdb call of TRBD1 cannot be checked. The clonotype was recovered from a human donor in good health. Some clones in this sample may be carry-over from other donors' samples. The specimen sequenced was naive CXCR3+ CD8+ T cells from blood. The subset: CD45RO-CCR7+CD27+CD95- naive CD8+ T cells expressing CXCR3 (TNR3+). CDR3 region: CSVSAGNLAGANVLTF.